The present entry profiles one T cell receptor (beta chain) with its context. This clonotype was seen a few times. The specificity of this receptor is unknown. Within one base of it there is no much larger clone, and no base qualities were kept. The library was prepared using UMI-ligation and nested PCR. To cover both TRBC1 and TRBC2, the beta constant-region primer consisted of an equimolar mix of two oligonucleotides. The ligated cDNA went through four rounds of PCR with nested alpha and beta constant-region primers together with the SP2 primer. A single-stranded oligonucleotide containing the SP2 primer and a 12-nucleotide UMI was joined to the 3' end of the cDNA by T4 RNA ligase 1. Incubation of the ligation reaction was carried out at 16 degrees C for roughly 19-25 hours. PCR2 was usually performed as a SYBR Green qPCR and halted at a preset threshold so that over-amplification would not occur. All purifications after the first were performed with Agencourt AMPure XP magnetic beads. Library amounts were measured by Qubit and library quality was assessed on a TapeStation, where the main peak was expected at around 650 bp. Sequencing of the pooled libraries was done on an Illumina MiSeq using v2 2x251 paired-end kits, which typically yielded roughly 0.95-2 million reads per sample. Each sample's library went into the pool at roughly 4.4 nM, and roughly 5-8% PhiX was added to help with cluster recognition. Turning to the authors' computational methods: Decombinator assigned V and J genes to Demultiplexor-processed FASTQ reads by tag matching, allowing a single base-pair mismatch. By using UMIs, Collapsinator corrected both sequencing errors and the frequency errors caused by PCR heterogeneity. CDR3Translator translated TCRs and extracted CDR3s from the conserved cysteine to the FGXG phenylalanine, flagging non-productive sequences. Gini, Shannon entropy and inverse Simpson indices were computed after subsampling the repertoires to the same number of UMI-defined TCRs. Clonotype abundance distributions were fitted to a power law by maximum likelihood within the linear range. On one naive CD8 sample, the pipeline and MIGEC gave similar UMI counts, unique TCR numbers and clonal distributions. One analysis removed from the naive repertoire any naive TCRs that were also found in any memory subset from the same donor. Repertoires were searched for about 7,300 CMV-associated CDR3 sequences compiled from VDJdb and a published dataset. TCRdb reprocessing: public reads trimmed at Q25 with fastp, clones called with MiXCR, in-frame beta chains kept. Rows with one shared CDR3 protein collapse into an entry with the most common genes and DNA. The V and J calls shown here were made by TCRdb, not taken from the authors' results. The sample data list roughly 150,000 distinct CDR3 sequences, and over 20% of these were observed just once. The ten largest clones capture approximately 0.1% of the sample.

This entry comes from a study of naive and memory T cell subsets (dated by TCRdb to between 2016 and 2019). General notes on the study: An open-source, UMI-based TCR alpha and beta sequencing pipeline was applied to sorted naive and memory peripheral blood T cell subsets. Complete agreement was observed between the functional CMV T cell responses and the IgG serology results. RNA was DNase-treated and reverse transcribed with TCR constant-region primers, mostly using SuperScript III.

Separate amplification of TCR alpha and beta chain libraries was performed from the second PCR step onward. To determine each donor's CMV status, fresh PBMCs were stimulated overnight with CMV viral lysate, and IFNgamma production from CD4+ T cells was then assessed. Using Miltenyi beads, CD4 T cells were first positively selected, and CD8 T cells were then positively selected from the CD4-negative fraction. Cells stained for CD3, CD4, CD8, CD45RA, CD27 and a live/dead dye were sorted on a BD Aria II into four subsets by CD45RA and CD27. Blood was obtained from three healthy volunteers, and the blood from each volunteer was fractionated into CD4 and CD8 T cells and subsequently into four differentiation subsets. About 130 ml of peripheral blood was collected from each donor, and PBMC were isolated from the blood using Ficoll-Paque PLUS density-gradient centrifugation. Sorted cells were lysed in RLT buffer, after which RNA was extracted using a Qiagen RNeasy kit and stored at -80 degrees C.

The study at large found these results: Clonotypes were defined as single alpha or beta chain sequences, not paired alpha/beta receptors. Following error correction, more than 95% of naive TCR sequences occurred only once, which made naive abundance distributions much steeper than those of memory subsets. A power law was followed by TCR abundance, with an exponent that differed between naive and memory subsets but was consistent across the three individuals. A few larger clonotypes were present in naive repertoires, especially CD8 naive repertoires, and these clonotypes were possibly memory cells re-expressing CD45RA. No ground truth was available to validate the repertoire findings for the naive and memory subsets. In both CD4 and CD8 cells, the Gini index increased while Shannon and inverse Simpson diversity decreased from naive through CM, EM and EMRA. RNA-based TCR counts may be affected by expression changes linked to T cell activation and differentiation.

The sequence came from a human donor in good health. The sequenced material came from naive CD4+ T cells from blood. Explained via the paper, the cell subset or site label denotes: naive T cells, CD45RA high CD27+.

The CDR3 is CASSPRLGARKETQYF. DNA sequence: TGTGCCAGCAGCCCTAGACTAGGGGCGAGAAAAGAGACCCAGTACTTC. The sequence links TRBV7-7 to TRBJ2-5; a tentative D call is TRBD2 (6 bases match). Cut back by 5 bases and 3 bases, the V and J ends lie 19 bases apart. CDR1 and CDR2 were assigned from the germline V gene (reference sequence) as SSHAT and FNYEAQ. Measured from the cysteine to the phenylalanine, the CDR3 is 16 residues long. Of the read, only the CDR3 DNA is kept; its 48 bases are in frame from base 1.